Below, one T cell receptor beta chain is given with its context. CDR1 is MNHEY, CDR2 SVGAGI, per germline. Trimming took 2 bases from V and 7 from J, leaving 14 bases between them. This CDR3 region has 15 residues. Only in-frame clones appear in the TCRdb table, and some are missing; sequencing was by immunoSEQ multiplex PCR. Of hundreds of thousands of clones in the sample, approximately 90% were seen once. The data stem from a study of shared T cell receptors in the human thymus. This sample also appeared in a second study, on human thymus T cells.

The clonotype originates from a boy in the first two years of life with a congenital heart defect. The sequenced material came from thymocytes. The rearrangement uses TRBV6-5 and TRBJ2-2; tentative D call: TRBD1 (5 bases). CDR3 sequence reads: CASSYRIRAIGELFF. The DNA for the CDR3 is TGTGCCAGCAGTTACCGTATCAGGGCTATCGGGGAGCTGTTTTTT.